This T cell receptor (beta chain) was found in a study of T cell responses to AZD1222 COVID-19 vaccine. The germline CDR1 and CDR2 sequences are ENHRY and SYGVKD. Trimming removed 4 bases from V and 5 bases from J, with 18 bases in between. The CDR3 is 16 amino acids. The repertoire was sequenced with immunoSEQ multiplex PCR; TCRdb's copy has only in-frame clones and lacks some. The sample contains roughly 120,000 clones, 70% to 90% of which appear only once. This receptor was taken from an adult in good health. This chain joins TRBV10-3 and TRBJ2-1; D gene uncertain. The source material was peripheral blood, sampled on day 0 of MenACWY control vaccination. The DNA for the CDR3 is TGTGCCATCAGTGGTGAAGTCGGCGGTAGAAACAATGAGCAGTTCTTC. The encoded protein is CAISGEVGGRNNEQFF.